A selection of T cell receptor beta chains follows, all from one sample in a study of early T cells in non-severe SARS-CoV-2 infection. One entry per CDR3 protein, called by TCRdb with MiXCR from the 5' RACE reads. The table records 90,000 to 120,000 distinct CDR3 sequences, 11% of them present only once. The sample consisted of whole blood. The receptors come from an adult who was a healthcare worker with PCR-confirmed SARS-CoV-2 infection or an uninfected control (not recorded which). Each CDR3 is given with its conserved first and last residue. Fields, in order: V gene, J gene, D gene, clone size, CDR3 protein. The D gene is left open where the match is weak. Rows give clone size only sometimes, using once, few, many, or a class for an expanded clone.

TRBV14	TRBJ1-6	NA	few	CASTKANSPLHF
TRBV20-1	TRBJ2-3	NA	many	CSAREVEYTQYF
TRBV4-1	TRBJ2-5	NA	few	CASSQEYGETQYF
TRBV6-2/TRBV6-3	TRBJ2-7	NA	few	CASHTGGRDSYEQYF
TRBV7-8	TRBJ2-3	NA	NA	CASSLRLDPTQYF
TRBV6-6	TRBJ1-3	NA	many	CASSYSSAVFSGNTIYF
TRBV2	TRBJ1-5	NA	many	CASSPGLAGQPQHF
TRBV27	TRBJ2-3	NA	few	CASSTNVAVYTDTQYF
TRBV3-1	TRBJ1-3	NA	many	CASSQGTRSGNTIYF
TRBV10-3	TRBJ2-5	TRBD1	few	CATQGVGETQYF
TRBV5-1	TRBJ1-3	NA	once	CASRRVETGNTIYF
TRBV4-3	TRBJ2-3	NA	few	CASSPLPSTDTQYF
TRBV7-9	TRBJ2-7	NA	few	CASSLPVGSAFYEQYF
TRBV30	TRBJ2-1	NA	few	CAWSVPERYEQFF
TRBV12-3/TRBV12-4	TRBJ1-1	NA	many	CASRPSNTEAFF
TRBV6-2/TRBV6-3	TRBJ2-3	NA	many	CASSYSSGSTDTQYF
TRBV2	TRBJ2-6	TRBD1	NA	CASKNQGATGANVLTF
TRBV27	TRBJ2-1	NA	many	CASSLLSRAHNEQFF
TRBV28	TRBJ2-7	NA	many	CASSLVPGSNGRNEQYF
TRBV5-1	TRBJ2-1	NA	NA	CASSLVVGSHNEQFF
TRBV28	TRBJ2-3	TRBD2	NA	CASRQAGEGYTDTQYF
TRBV5-4	TRBJ2-3	NA	NA	CASSLRTEHTDTQYF
TRBV7-9	TRBJ1-3	NA	many	CASSLGTGNTIYF
TRBV7-2	TRBJ2-4	NA	many	CASSLVGAAAKNIQYF